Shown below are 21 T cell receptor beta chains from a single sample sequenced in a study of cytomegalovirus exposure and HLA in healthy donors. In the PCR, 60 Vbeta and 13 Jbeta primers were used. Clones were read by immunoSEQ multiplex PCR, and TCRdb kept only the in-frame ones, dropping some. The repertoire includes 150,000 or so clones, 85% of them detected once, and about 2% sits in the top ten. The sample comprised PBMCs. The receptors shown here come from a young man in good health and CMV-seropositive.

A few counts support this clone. The CDR3 DNA follows: TGTGCCAGCAGCGCCTCTGGGGGCAGGAATGAGCAGTTCTTC. Protein: CASSASGGRNEQFF. The rearrangement links TRBV7-2 to TRBJ2-1; a possible D gene is TRBD1 (6 bases). Germline CDR1 reads SGHTA; CDR2 reads FQGNSA. The CDR3 contains 14 residues. Trimming shortened V by 5 bases and J by 7 bases, and 15 bases separated the two germline ends.

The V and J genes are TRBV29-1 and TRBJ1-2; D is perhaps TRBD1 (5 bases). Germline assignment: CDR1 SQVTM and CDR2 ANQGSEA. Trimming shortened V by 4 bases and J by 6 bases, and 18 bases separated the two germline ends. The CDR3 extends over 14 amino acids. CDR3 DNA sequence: TGCAGCGTTGGGACAAACCCTCGAGAGCATGGCTACACCTTC. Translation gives CSVGTNPREHGYTF.

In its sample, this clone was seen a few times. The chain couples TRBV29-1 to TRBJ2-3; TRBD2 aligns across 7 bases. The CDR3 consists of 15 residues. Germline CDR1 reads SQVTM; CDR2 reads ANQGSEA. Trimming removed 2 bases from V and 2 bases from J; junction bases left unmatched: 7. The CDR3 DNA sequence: TGCAGCGTTGAACTCGCCCGGGACTACACAGATACGCAGTATTTT. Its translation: CSVELARDYTDTQYF.

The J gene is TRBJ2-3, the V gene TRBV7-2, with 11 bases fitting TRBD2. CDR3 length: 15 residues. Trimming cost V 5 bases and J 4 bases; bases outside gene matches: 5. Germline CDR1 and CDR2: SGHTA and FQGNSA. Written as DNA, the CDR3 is TGTGCCAGCAGCCTAATAGCGGGGGGGGCAGATACGCAGTATTTT. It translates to CASSLIAGGADTQYF.

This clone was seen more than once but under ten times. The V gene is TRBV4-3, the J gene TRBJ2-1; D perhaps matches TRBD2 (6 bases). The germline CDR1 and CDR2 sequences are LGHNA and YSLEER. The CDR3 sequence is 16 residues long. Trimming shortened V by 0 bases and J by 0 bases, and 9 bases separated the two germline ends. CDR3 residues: CASSQDSGDSYNEQFF. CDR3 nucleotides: TGCGCCAGCAGCCAAGATTCGGGGGACTCCTACAATGAGCAGTTCTTC.

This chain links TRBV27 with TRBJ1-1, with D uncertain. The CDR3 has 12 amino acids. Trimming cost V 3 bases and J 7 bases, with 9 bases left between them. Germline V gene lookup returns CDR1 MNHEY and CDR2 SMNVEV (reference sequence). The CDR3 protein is CASSLAGREAFF. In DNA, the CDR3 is TGTGCCAGCAGTTTGGCAGGTCGTGAAGCTTTCTTT.

Here the CDR3 reads CASSLARDRGYTF. The CDR3 DNA reads as TGTGCCAGCAGCTTAGCGAGGGACAGGGGCTACACCTTC. The chain combines TRBV7-2 with TRBJ1-2; 8 bases fit TRBD1. Germline values: CDR1 SGHTA, CDR2 FQGNSA. This CDR3 region has 13 residues. The junction had 2 bases not matched to a gene; V was cut back by 0 bases and J by 8 bases.

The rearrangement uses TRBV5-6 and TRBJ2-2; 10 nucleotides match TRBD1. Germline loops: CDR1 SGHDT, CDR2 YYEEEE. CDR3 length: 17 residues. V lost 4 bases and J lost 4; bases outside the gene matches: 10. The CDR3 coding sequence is TGTGCCAGCAGCCCTCTCCGGACAGGGGGAGGCACCGGGGAGCTGTTTTTT. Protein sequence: CASSPLRTGGGTGELFF.

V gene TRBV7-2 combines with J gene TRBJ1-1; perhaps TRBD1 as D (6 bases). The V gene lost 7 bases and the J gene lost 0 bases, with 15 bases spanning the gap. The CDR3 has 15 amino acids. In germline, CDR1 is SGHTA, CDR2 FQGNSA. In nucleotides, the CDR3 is TGTGCCAGCACAAGGGGGACGGTTATGAACACTGAAGCTTTCTTT. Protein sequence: CASTRGTVMNTEAFF.

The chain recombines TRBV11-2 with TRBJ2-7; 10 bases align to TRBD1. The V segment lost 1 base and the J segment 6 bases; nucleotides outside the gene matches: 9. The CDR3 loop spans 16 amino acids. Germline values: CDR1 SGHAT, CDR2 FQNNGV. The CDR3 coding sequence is TGTGCCAGCAGCTTAGTTCCGGGACAGGGGCTAAGCGAGCAGTACTTC. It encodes CASSLVPGQGLSEQYF.

The CDR3 sequence: CASSSIAGGHNEQFF. The DNA of the CDR3 is TGTGCCAGCAGCTCTATAGCGGGGGGGCATAATGAGCAGTTCTTC. This chain links TRBV7-2 with TRBJ2-1, with 11 bases matching TRBD2. The germline V gene encodes CDR1 SGHTA and CDR2 FQGNSA. The CDR3 sequence is 15 residues long. J gave up 7 bases and V 4 bases, and 6 bases lay outside the gene matches.

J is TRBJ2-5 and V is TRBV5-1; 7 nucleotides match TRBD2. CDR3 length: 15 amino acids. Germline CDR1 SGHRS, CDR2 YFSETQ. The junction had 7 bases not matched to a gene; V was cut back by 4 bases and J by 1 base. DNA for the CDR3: TGCGCCAGCAGCCTGGCCGGGGGGTTCCAAGAGACCCAGTACTTC. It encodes CASSLAGGFQETQYF.

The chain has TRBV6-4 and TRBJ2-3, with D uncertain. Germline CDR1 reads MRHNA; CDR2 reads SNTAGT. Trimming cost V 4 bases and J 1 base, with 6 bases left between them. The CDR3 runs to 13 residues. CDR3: CASSGSGTDTQYF. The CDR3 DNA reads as TGTGCCAGCAGTGGTTCCGGCACAGATACGCAGTATTTT.

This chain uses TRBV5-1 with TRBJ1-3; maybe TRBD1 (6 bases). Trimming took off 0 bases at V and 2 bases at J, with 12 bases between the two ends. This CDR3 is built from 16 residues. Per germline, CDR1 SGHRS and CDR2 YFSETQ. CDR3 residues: CASSLEGRQAGNTIYF. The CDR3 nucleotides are TGCGCCAGCAGCTTGGAAGGGCGACAGGCTGGAAACACCATATATTTT. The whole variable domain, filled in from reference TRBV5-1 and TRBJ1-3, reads KAGVTQTPRYLIKTRGQQVTLSCSPISGHRSVSWYQQTPGQGLQFLFEYFSETQRNKGNFPGRFSGRQFSNSRSEMNVSTLELGDSALYLCASSLEGRQAGNTIYFGEGSWLTVV.

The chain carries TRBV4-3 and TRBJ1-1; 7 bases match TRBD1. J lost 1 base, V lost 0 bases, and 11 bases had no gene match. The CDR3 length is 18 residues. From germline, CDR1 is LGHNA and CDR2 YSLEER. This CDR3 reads CASSQDHLGGGGNTEAFF. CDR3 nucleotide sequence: TGCGCCAGCAGCCAAGATCATTTAGGGGGCGGAGGGAACACTGAAGCTTTCTTT.

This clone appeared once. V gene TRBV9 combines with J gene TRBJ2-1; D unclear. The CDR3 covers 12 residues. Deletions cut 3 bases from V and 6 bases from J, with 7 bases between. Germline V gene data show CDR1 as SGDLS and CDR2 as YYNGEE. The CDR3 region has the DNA TGTGCCAGCAGCGCATCTATCAATGAGCAGTTCTTC. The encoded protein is CASSASINEQFF.

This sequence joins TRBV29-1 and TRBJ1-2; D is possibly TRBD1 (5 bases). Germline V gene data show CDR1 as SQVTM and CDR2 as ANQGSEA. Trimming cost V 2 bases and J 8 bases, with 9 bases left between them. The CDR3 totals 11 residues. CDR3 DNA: TGCAGCGTTGAAACCAGGGTCGGCTACACCTTC. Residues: CSVETRVGYTF. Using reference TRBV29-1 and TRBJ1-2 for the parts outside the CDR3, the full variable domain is SAVISQKPSRDICQRGTSLTIQCQVDSQVTMMFWYRQQPGQSLTLIATANQGSEATYESGFVIDKFPISRPNLTFSTLTVSNMSPEDSSIYLCSVETRVGYTFGSGTRLTVV.

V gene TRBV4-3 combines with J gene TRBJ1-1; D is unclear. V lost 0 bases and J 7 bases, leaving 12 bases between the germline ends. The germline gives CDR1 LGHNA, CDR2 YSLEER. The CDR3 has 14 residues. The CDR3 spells CASSQEREQGEAFF. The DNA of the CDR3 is TGCGCCAGCAGCCAAGAGCGGGAACAAGGTGAAGCTTTCTTT.

In DNA form, the CDR3 reads TGCGCCAGCAGCCAAGACCCAGTTCCAGGGGGCGCGGAGACCCAGTACTTC. This encodes CASSQDPVPGGAETQYF. The chain carries TRBV4-3 and TRBJ2-5, with 8 bases aligning to TRBD1. Trimming at V came to 0 bases and at J to 5 bases, leaving 11 bases not matched to a gene. This CDR3 region has 17 residues. Per the germline V gene, CDR1 is LGHNA and CDR2 is YSLEER.

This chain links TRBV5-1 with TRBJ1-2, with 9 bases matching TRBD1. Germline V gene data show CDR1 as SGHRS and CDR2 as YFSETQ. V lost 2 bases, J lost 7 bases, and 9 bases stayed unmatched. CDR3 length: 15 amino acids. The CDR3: CASSFEPGQGVGYTF. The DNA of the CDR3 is TGCGCCAGCAGCTTCGAACCGGGACAGGGAGTTGGCTACACCTTC.

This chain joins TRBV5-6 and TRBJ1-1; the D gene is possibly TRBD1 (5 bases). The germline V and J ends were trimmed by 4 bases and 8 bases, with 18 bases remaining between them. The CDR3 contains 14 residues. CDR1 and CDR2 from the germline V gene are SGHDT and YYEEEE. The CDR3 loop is CASSLLSQGTEAFF. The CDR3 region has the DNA TGTGCCAGCAGCCTCCTATCGCAGGGCACGGAAGCTTTCTTT.